The 25 T cell receptor beta chains in this list originate from one sample, sequenced in a study of blood T cell repertoires in COVID-19. Sequenced by immunoSEQ multiplex PCR; TCRdb stores in-frame clones only, minus some. The sample has tens of thousands of clones, approximately 85% seen once. Sample: peripheral blood. These TCRs come from a man aged 35 to 55 with acute or convalescent COVID-19.

This chain links TRBV9 with TRBJ2-2, with 13 bases identical to TRBD2. CDR3 length equals 19 residues. Per germline, CDR1 SGDLS and CDR2 YYNGEE. J gave up 0 bases and V 0 bases, and 5 bases lay outside the gene matches. This CDR3 reads CASSVGRTSGGTNTGELFF. The CDR3 DNA follows: TGTGCCAGCAGCGTAGGTAGGACTAGCGGGGGCACGAACACCGGGGAGCTGTTTTTT.

The CDR3 region has the DNA TGTGCCAGCAGCTTTCCCCCTGCCAGGGGATTTTCACCCCTCCACTTT. Protein: CASSFPPARGFSPLHF. The chain is built from TRBV7-2 and TRBJ1-6; D is perhaps TRBD1 (6 bases). The CDR3 extends over 16 amino acids. The V end was cut by 3 bases, the J end by 9 bases, with 18 bases between. Germline V gene lookup returns CDR1 SGHTA and CDR2 FQGNSA.

This chain joins TRBV18 and TRBJ2-2, with TRBD1 as a possible D gene (6 bases). This CDR3 is 15 amino acids long. V shed 6 bases and J shed 4 bases, with 15 bases lying between them. Germline V CDR1 and CDR2: KGHSH, LQKENI. In DNA form, the CDR3 reads TGTGCCAGCTCCCCGGCAACAGGGCGCACCGGGGAGCTGTTTTTT. Translated, it gives CASSPATGRTGELFF.

The V call is TRBV30, the J call TRBJ2-1; tentatively, D is TRBD1 (6 bases). The length of the CDR3 is 12 residues. Germline CDR1 and CDR2: GTSNPN and SVGIG (reference sequence). Trimming shortened V by 3 bases and J by 13 bases, and 16 bases separated the two germline ends. CDR3 nucleotide sequence: TGTGCCTGGAGCCTCAGGACAGTAATACAGTTCTTC. Its protein is CAWSLRTVIQFF. Looking up the rest from reference TRBV30 and TRBJ2-1 gives the full variable domain: SQTIHQWPATLVQPVGSPLSLECTVEGTSNPNLYWYRQAAGRGLQLLFYSVGIGQISSEVPQNLSASRPQDRQFILSSKKLLLSDSGFYLCAWSLRTVIQFFGPGTRLTVL.

This clone appeared once. This sample also contains other DNA sequences that code for the same CDR3. The chain links TRBV7-2 to TRBJ1-5, with a possible D match to TRBD1 (6 bases). Trimming shortened V by 1 base and J by 2 bases, and 9 bases separated the two germline ends. Germline CDR1 and CDR2: SGHTA and FQGNSA. This CDR3 has 15 amino acids. This CDR3 reads CASSLDPGGNQPQHF. DNA of the CDR3: TGTGCCAGCAGCTTAGACCCAGGGGGCAATCAGCCCCAGCATTTT.

The chain carries TRBV6-6 and TRBJ1-6; D not certain. The V gene lost 0 bases and the J gene lost 3 bases, with 6 bases spanning the gap. This CDR3 contains 15 residues. CDR1 is MNHNY and CDR2 is SVGAGI in the germline V gene (reference sequence). The CDR3 bases are TGTGCCAGCAGTTACTCCCAATTCTATAATTCACCCCTCCACTTT. This sequence encodes CASSYSQFYNSPLHF.

J is TRBJ2-3 and V is TRBV5-1; the match to TRBD2 covers 11 bases. Germline values: CDR1 SGHRS, CDR2 YFSETQ. CDR3 length: 16 amino acids. V lost 4 bases and J lost 4; bases outside the gene matches: 8. For the CDR3, the DNA is TGCGCCAGCAGCAAACTAGCGGGGGACCCTCCAGATACGCAGTATTTT. This translates into CASSKLAGDPPDTQYF. The variable domain in full, completed from reference TRBV5-1 and TRBJ2-3, reads KAGVTQTPRYLIKTRGQQVTLSCSPISGHRSVSWYQQTPGQGLQFLFEYFSETQRNKGNFPGRFSGRQFSNSRSEMNVSTLELGDSALYLCASSKLAGDPPDTQYFGPGTRLTVL.

The V call is TRBV6-1, the J call TRBJ1-1, with 9 bases fitting TRBD1. The V gene's germline CDR1 is MNHNS and CDR2 SASEGT. The CDR3 consists of 13 residues. With 6 bases clipped from V and 4 bases from J, the junction kept 3 bases outside the gene matches. In DNA form, the CDR3 reads TGTGCCAGCAGACAGGGGGCGCGCACTGAAGCTTTCTTT. This translates into CASRQGARTEAFF.

V usage is TRBV11-2 and J usage is TRBJ2-3; 11 bases are a match to TRBD2. CDR1 and CDR2 (germline): SGHAT, FQNNGV. The CDR3 contains 18 residues. The junction had 16 bases not matched to a gene; V was cut back by 5 bases and J by 6 bases. The CDR3: CASSPGGLAGGRGDTQYF. The CDR3 DNA follows: TGTGCCAGCAGCCCCGGCGGTCTAGCGGGGGGTCGAGGGGATACGCAGTATTTT.

The chain has TRBV5-4 and TRBJ2-7, with 12 bases aligning to TRBD1. The CDR3 extends over 15 amino acids. The J segment lost 5 bases and the V segment lost 4 bases, leaving 7 bases of the junction unmatched. The germline V gene has CDR1 SGHNT and CDR2 YYREEE (reference sequence). The CDR3 nucleotides are TGTGCCAGCAGCCCGACCGGGACAGGGGGCCACGAGCAGTACTTC. Encoded protein: CASSPTGTGGHEQYF.

This chain connects TRBV30 to TRBJ1-4; perhaps TRBD1 as D (5 bases). Germline CDR1 and CDR2: GTSNPN and SVGIG (reference sequence). Trimming removed 5 bases from V and 4 bases from J, with 11 bases in between. The CDR3 has 13 residues. CDR3 in amino acids: CAWATEFNEKLFF. DNA for the CDR3: TGTGCCTGGGCGACAGAGTTTAATGAAAAACTGTTTTTT.

In its sample, this clone is medium-sized. The rearrangement links TRBV30 to TRBJ2-1; TRBD1 matches at 9 bases. Germline-derived CDR1 and CDR2 are GTSNPN and SVGIG (reference sequence). This CDR3 has 12 amino acids. The V and J ends lost 5 bases and 11 bases, in that order; junction bases with no gene match: 7. CDR3 DNA sequence: TGTGCCTGGTCAACAGGGGGCCCGCAGCAGTTCTTC. This gives the protein CAWSTGGPQQFF.

The gene calls are TRBV7-9 and TRBJ1-6, with 9 bases aligning to TRBD1. V dropped 5 bases and J dropped 7; count of bases not matched to a gene: 6. The CDR3 covers 15 residues. From germline, CDR1 is SEHNR and CDR2 FQNEAQ (reference sequence). For the CDR3, the DNA is TGTGCCAGCAGCCCCGGGACAGGGAGGAATTCACCCCTCCACTTT. Its protein product is CASSPGTGRNSPLHF.

The chain recombines TRBV7-6 with TRBJ2-2; 10 nucleotides align to TRBD1. Germline V CDR1 and CDR2: SGHVS, FNYEAQ. V trimming: 3 bases; J trimming: 6 bases; junction bases outside the gene matches: 7. This CDR3 has 16 amino acids. CDR3 in DNA: TGTGCCAGCAGCTTGGGACAGGGGAGCGTGGCCGGGGAGCTGTTTTTT. This gives the protein CASSLGQGSVAGELFF. The complete variable domain, with remaining parts taken from reference TRBV7-6 and TRBJ2-2, reads GAGVSQSPRYKVTKRGQDVALRCDPISGHVSLYWYRQALGQGPEFLTYFNYEAQQDKSGLPNDRFSAERPEGSISTLTIQRTEQRDSAMYRCASSLGQGSVAGELFFGEGSRLTVL.

V and J are TRBV5-8 and TRBJ2-3; 12 bases match TRBD2. The CDR3 runs to 16 residues. Looked up from germline, CDR1 is SGHTS and CDR2 is YDEGEE. The junction had 5 bases not matched to a gene; V was cut back by 2 bases and J by 4 bases. CDR3: CASSLGRLAGADTQYF. CDR3 DNA sequence: TGTGCCAGCAGCTTAGGCAGACTAGCGGGGGCAGATACGCAGTATTTT.

The chain employs TRBV5-1 and TRBJ1-2; possible D gene TRBD1, 6 bases. The V gene's germline CDR1 is SGHRS and CDR2 YFSETQ. V lost 0 bases and J lost 8, with 14 bases in between. This CDR3 is built from 14 residues. The CDR3 DNA reads as TGCGCCAGCAGCTTGGAGGGCAGGGGCTCCGGCTACACCTTC. It translates to CASSLEGRGSGYTF.

V usage is TRBV27 and J usage is TRBJ2-4, with D perhaps TRBD1 (5 bases). In germline, CDR1 is MNHEY, CDR2 SMNVEV (reference sequence). V was trimmed by 0 bases and J by 0 bases, leaving 6 bases between them. CDR3 length: 15 residues. CDR3 sequence reads: CASSLSGVAKNIQYF. In nucleotides, the CDR3 is TGTGCCAGCAGTTTATCAGGGGTAGCCAAAAACATTCAGTACTTC.

The chain uses TRBV7-2 and TRBJ1-1, with a possible D match to TRBD1 (6 bases). Trimming cost V 5 bases and J 1 base, with 8 bases left between them. CDR3 length: 13 residues. In germline, CDR1 is SGHTA, CDR2 FQGNSA. CDR3 sequence reads: CASSRQENTEAFF. For the CDR3, the DNA is TGTGCCAGCAGCCGACAGGAGAACACTGAAGCTTTCTTT.

The chain employs TRBV24-1 and TRBJ2-1, with 8 nucleotides matching TRBD1. With V trimmed by 5 bases and J by 4 bases, 9 bases remained unmatched. Per the germline V gene, CDR1 is KGHDR and CDR2 is SFDVKD. The length of the CDR3 is 16 residues. The CDR3 region has the DNA TGTGCCACCAGTGGGACTGAGGACAGGGTATACAATGAGCAGTTCTTC. This translates into CATSGTEDRVYNEQFF.

The J gene is TRBJ1-5, the V gene TRBV19; D possibly corresponds to TRBD1 (6 bases). The germline V gene encodes CDR1 LNHDA and CDR2 SQIVND (reference sequence). This CDR3 is 16 amino acids long. The V and J ends lost 6 bases and 4 bases respectively, with 19 bases between them. The DNA of the CDR3 is TGTGCCAGTAGGCCTCCCCCGGACAGATATAATCAGCCCCAGCATTTT. It is translated as CASRPPPDRYNQPQHF.

V and J are TRBV7-6 and TRBJ2-7, with D possibly being TRBD1 (5 bases). The ends were cut back, 1 base at V and 2 bases at J, with 12 bases in the middle. Germline assignment: CDR1 SGHVS and CDR2 FNYEAQ. The CDR3 has 15 amino acids. Here the CDR3 DNA reads TGTGCCAGCAGCTTAGGGCAGGGAACGACCTACGAGCAGTACTTC. Protein product: CASSLGQGTTYEQYF.

The chain is built from TRBV9 and TRBJ2-3, with D possibly being TRBD2 (7 bases). From germline, CDR1 is SGDLS and CDR2 YYNGEE. Trimming left V 5 bases short and J 1 base short, with 11 bases between. The CDR3 has 14 residues. Written as DNA, the CDR3 is TGTGCCAGCAGGAAGGGGGGGGGCACAGATACGCAGTATTTT. It codes for CASRKGGGTDTQYF.

The chain links TRBV9 to TRBJ2-1; no clear D. Per germline, CDR1 SGDLS and CDR2 YYNGEE. V lost 0 bases and J 4 bases, leaving 14 bases between the germline ends. The CDR3 has 16 amino acids. The CDR3 nucleotides are TGTGCCAGCAGCGTAGTAGGCCGCACAGTTTACAATGAGCAGTTCTTC. Protein sequence: CASSVVGRTVYNEQFF.

The J gene is TRBJ1-2, the V gene TRBV29-1, with D perhaps matching TRBD1 (6 bases). The germline gives CDR1 SQVTM, CDR2 ANQGSEA. Trimming took off 7 bases at V and 2 bases at J, with 11 bases between the two ends. This CDR3 contains 12 residues. CDR3 DNA sequence: TGCAGCGCTCCAACAGGGAACTATGGCTACACCTTC. It specifies CSAPTGNYGYTF.

This clone was picked up a small number of times. The CDR3 coding sequence is TGTGCCAGCAGCCTCCAGGGTTTGACCGGGGAGCTGTTTTTT. This codes for CASSLQGLTGELFF. This chain uses TRBV9 with TRBJ2-2; weak D call: TRBD1 (5 bases). This CDR3 has 14 residues. The germline CDR1 and CDR2 sequences are SGDLS and YYNGEE. V lost 4 bases and J 5 bases, leaving 12 bases between the germline ends.